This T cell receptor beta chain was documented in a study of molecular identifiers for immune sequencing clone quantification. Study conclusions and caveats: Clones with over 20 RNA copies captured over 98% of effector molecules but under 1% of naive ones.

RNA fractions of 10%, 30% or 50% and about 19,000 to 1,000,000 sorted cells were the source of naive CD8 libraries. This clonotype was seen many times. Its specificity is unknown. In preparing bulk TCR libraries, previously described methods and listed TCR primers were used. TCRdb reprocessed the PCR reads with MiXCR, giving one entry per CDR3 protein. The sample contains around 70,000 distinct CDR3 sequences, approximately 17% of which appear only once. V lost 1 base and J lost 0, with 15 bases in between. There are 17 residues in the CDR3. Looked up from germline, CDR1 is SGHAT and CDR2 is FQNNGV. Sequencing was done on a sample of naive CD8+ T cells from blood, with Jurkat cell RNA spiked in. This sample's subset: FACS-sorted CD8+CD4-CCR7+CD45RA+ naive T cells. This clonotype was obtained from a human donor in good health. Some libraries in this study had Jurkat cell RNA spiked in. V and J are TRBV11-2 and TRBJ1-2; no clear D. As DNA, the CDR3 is TGTGCCAGCAGCTTAGCTCCCCCGGGCAATACTAACTATGGCTACACCTTC. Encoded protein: CASSLAPPGNTNYGYTF.